This passage covers 4 T cell receptor beta chains from one sample sequenced in a study of T-cell reconstitution after alpha-beta-depleted transplantation in children. TCRbeta library preparation incorporated unique molecular identifiers. TCRdb re-derived calls from the PCR reads in MiXCR, one entry per CDR3 protein. The data show approximately 210,000 distinct CDR3 sequences, approximately 15% seen once. The sample was PBMCs, mostly from graft donor cells, taken 360 days after TCRalphabeta/CD19-depleted stem cell transplant. Source of these receptors: a male patient between 2 and 9 years old who had a stem cell transplant for acute lymphoblastic leukemia, so the T cells may come from the graft donor.

The chain has TRBV27 and TRBJ2-7, with D possibly matching TRBD1 (5 bases). Looked up from germline, CDR1 is MNHEY and CDR2 is SMNVEV (reference sequence). The germline V and J ends were trimmed by 5 bases and 1 base, with 12 bases remaining between them. The CDR3 consists of 14 residues. CDR3: CASSKRTTSYEQYF. Here the CDR3 DNA reads TGTGCCAGCAGTAAAAGGACAACTTCCTACGAGCAGTACTTC.

CDR3 protein: CASSLGLREWDTQYF. CDR3 nucleotides: TGTGCCAGCAGCTTAGGATTGCGGGAGTGGGATACGCAGTATTTT. The chain couples TRBV7-2 to TRBJ2-3, with 7 bases fitting TRBD2. The CDR3 loop spans 15 amino acids. Trimming took 1 base from V and 6 from J; bases not matched to a gene: 7. Germline CDR1 reads SGHTA; CDR2 reads FQGNSA.

To note about this clonotype: A junction end diverges from the germline sequence, so it may reflect a read error. This chain connects TRBV25-1 to TRBJ1-2; 8 nucleotides line up with TRBD1. CDR3 size: 13 residues. Germline assignment: CDR1 MGHDK and CDR2 SYGVNS. CDR3 in amino acids: CASTSRGLFGYNF. The CDR3 DNA follows: TGTGCCAGCACATCCAGGGGGCTGTTCGGCTACAACTTC.

This chain connects TRBV7-8 to TRBJ2-7; D possibly corresponds to TRBD1 (5 bases). Germline V gene lookup returns CDR1 SGHVS and CDR2 FQNEAQ. This CDR3 is 14 amino acids long. Trimming removed 5 bases at V and 0 bases at J, with 11 bases between. The CDR3 coding sequence is TGTGCCAGCAGCCCCAGGACATTCTCCTACGAGCAGTACTTC. It encodes CASSPRTFSYEQYF.